This TCR beta chain was observed in a study of identical twins. Study-level results: Carriage of fewer insertions was seen in abundant cord blood beta clonotypes, whereas memory repertoires showed none. Those out-of-frame alpha sequences shared by twins showed an excess of low generation probability.

The junction had 9 bases not matched to a gene; V was cut back by 9 bases and J by 2 bases. CDR3 size: 15 residues. Looked up from germline, CDR1 is MNHEY and CDR2 is SMNVEV (reference sequence). TCRdb reprocessed the 5' RACE reads via MiXCR and lists one record per CDR3 protein. The data contain 500,000 or so distinct CDR3 sequences, 12% to 15% of them seen just once; the ten biggest clones take up roughly 0.5%. As for this clonotype: Its antigen is as yet unknown.

These sequences were also reported in another study, on yellow fever vaccine responses in identical twins.

Source material: CD4+ T cells sorted from blood. The rearrangement uses TRBV27 and TRBJ2-7; 11 bases are shared with TRBD1. This receptor was identified in a woman aged 18-29 years in good health. CDR3 sequence reads: CASRNPGQGAYEQYF. The CDR3 DNA is TGTGCCAGTAGAAATCCGGGACAGGGGGCCTACGAGCAGTACTTC.